Following are 14 T cell receptor beta chains from one sample sequenced in a study of graft-versus-host responses after intestinal transplantation. Their specific antigens are unknown. Method: immunoSEQ multiplex PCR; TCRdb's copy keeps in-frame clones and lacks some. The sample includes tens of thousands of clones, about 89% of them seen just once. This sample comprised unstimulated CD8+ T cells sorted from spleen or lymph node cells, obtained before intestinal transplant. All receptors derive from a human donor who received an intestinal transplant.

The chain recombines TRBV19 with TRBJ2-3; a possible D gene is TRBD2 (6 bases). Trimming took off 5 bases at V and 1 base at J, with 13 bases between the two ends. The CDR3 totals 15 residues. CDR1 and CDR2 (germline): LNHDA, SQIVND (reference sequence). As DNA, the CDR3 is TGTGCCAGTAGTCCTCAGACTAGTGGCACAGATACGCAGTATTTT. The encoded protein is CASSPQTSGTDTQYF.

This chain uses TRBV5-5 with TRBJ2-1; 9 bases are a match to TRBD2. This CDR3 contains 15 residues. The germline CDR1 and CDR2 sequences are SGHKS and YYEKEE (reference sequence). J lost 5 bases, V lost 3 bases, and 6 bases had no gene match. CDR3 DNA sequence: TGTGCCAGCAGCTCTCCTAGCGGGGATAACAATGAGCAGTTCTTC. Translated: CASSSPSGDNNEQFF.

The gene calls are TRBV6-5 and TRBJ1-4; D is unresolved. Germline values: CDR1 MNHEY, CDR2 SVGAGI. The V and J ends lost 0 bases and 5 bases respectively, with 10 bases between them. This CDR3 contains 15 residues. CDR3 sequence reads: CASSYSIWRNEKLFF. CDR3 coding DNA: TGTGCCAGCAGTTACTCCATTTGGAGGAATGAAAAACTGTTTTTT.

The chain joins TRBV11-2 to TRBJ2-7; 11 positions match TRBD2. This CDR3 spans 15 amino acids. In germline, CDR1 is SGHAT, CDR2 FQNNGV. V shed 4 bases and J 3 bases; nucleotides not matched to a gene: 5. The chain's CDR3 is CASSSPGTSGYEQYF. CDR3 nucleotides: TGTGCCAGCAGCTCCCCAGGGACTAGCGGCTACGAGCAGTACTTC. Looking up the rest from reference TRBV11-2 and TRBJ2-7 gives the full variable domain: EAGVAQSPRYKIIEKRQSVAFWCNPISGHATLYWYQQILGQGPKLLIQFQNNGVVDDSQLPKDRFSAERLKGVDSTLKIQPAKLEDSAVYLCASSSPGTSGYEQYFGPGTRLTVT.

The chain carries TRBV7-6 and TRBJ2-5; D is ambiguous. The CDR3 length is 15 residues. The germline gives CDR1 SGHVS, CDR2 FNYEAQ. The V end lost 1 base, the J end lost 0 bases, and 9 bases lay between the germline ends. CDR3 residues: CASSLELDNQETQYF. The CDR3, as DNA: TGTGCCAGCAGCTTAGAGTTAGACAACCAAGAGACCCAGTACTTC.

The chain recombines TRBV11-2 with TRBJ2-1; D not certain. This CDR3 is 13 amino acids long. CDR1 is SGHAT and CDR2 is FQNNGV in the germline V gene. Trimming took 2 bases from V and 7 from J, leaving 9 bases between them. The CDR3 DNA is TGTGCCAGCAGCTTATCTCCCAGAAATGAGCAGTTCTTC. Translating it yields CASSLSPRNEQFF.

The gene calls are TRBV20-1 and TRBJ1-1, with D unclear. V shed 7 bases and J shed 1 base, with 7 bases lying between them. The CDR3 sequence is 11 residues long. Per germline, CDR1 DFQATT and CDR2 SNEGSKA (reference sequence). The CDR3 sequence: CSDHQNTEAFF. CDR3 nucleotides: TGCAGTGATCATCAGAACACTGAAGCTTTCTTT.

The V call is TRBV27, the J call TRBJ2-5; 9 bases align to TRBD2. CDR3 size: 15 residues. From germline, CDR1 is MNHEY and CDR2 SMNVEV (reference sequence). Germline trimming cut 3 bases from V and 5 bases from J; bases unmatched to any gene: 7. In DNA, the CDR3 is TGTGCCAGCAGTTTCGGCGGGGGGGCGCATGAGACCCAGTACTTC. Translating gives CASSFGGGAHETQYF.

The V call is TRBV13, the J call TRBJ1-2, with 9 positions matching TRBD1. CDR1 is PRHDT and CDR2 is FYEKMQ in the germline V gene (reference sequence). J gave up 8 bases and V 4 bases, and 5 bases lay outside the gene matches. The CDR3 loop spans 13 amino acids. The CDR3 region is CASSSETGGGYTF. The DNA for the CDR3 is TGTGCCAGCAGCTCAGAAACAGGGGGCGGCTACACCTTC.

The CDR3 loop is CSAAWGETYEQYF. CDR3 bases: TGCAGCGCTGCGTGGGGGGAGACCTACGAGCAGTACTTC. V and J are TRBV29-1 and TRBJ2-7; the D gene is possibly TRBD2 (6 bases). Trimming took off 7 bases at V and 2 bases at J, with 15 bases between the two ends. Germline CDR1 reads SQVTM; CDR2 reads ANQGSEA. The CDR3 is made up of 13 amino acids.

The chain combines TRBV5-1 with TRBJ2-5; TRBD1 matches 9 bases. V was pared by 4 bases and J by 4 bases, with 5 bases of the junction left unmatched. The CDR3 extends over 14 amino acids. Germline V CDR1 and CDR2: SGHRS, YFSETQ. The CDR3 loop is CASSRRTGAETQYF. Here the CDR3 DNA reads TGCGCCAGCAGCCGTAGGACAGGGGCAGAGACCCAGTACTTC.

This clone was seen just once. The chain is built from TRBV27 and TRBJ1-4, with D perhaps TRBD1 (5 bases). CDR3 size: 15 residues. The ends were cut back, 1 base at V and 6 bases at J, with 12 bases in the middle. Germline lookup yields CDR1 MNHEY and CDR2 SMNVEV (reference sequence). The CDR3: CASSLLGAGYEKLFF. CDR3 nucleotide sequence: TGTGCCAGCAGTTTATTAGGGGCAGGGTATGAAAAACTGTTTTTT.

The rearrangement joins TRBV5-4 to TRBJ1-2; TRBD1 matches at 11 bases. The CDR3 is 13 amino acids. With V trimmed by 5 bases and J by 8 bases, 5 bases remained unmatched. Germline lookup yields CDR1 SGHNT and CDR2 YYREEE (reference sequence). The chain's CDR3 is CASSWDRGAGYTF. The CDR3 DNA follows: TGTGCCAGCAGTTGGGACAGGGGGGCCGGCTACACCTTC. Drawing the rest from reference TRBV5-4 and TRBJ1-2, the complete variable domain is ETGVTQSPTHLIKTRGQQVTLRCSSQSGHNTVSWYQQALGQGPQFIFQYYREEENGRGNFPPRFSGLQFPNYSSELNVNALELDDSALYLCASSWDRGAGYTFGSGTRLTVV.

This chain connects TRBV30 to TRBJ2-7; 7 bases are a match to TRBD1. The CDR3 runs to 13 residues. Germline loops: CDR1 GTSNPN, CDR2 SVGIG (reference sequence). V dropped 2 bases and J dropped 2; count of bases not matched to a gene: 3. The CDR3 region is CAWSPGTAYEQYF. CDR3 nucleotides: TGTGCCTGGAGTCCTGGGACAGCCTACGAGCAGTACTTC.